The T cell receptor (beta chain) under discussion was sequenced for a study of multiple sclerosis patients with progressive multifocal leukoencephalopathy. This CDR3 has 14 residues. The V end lost 5 bases, the J end lost 2 bases, and 12 bases lay between the germline ends. Looked up from germline, CDR1 is PRHDT and CDR2 is FYEKMQ (reference sequence). Generated by immunoSEQ multiplex PCR, the TCRdb table keeps only in-frame clones and is missing some. The sample records tens of thousands of clones, over 75% being singletons. Time point here: time of PML onset. T3 refers to blood collected at the onset of PML.

The TCR originated in a human donor with progressive multifocal leukoencephalopathy. The sequenced sample was PBMCs, obtained from a patient treated with natalizumab. V is TRBV13 and J is TRBJ1-2; D uncertain. CDR3 nucleotides: TGTGCCAGCAGCGACCAGACGTTCAACTATGGCTACACCTTC. Amino acid sequence: CASSDQTFNYGYTF.